This TCR beta chain was captured by sequencing in a study of T-cell memory formation after mild COVID-19. Regarding the study as a whole: Most CD4+ clones that shrank were in CM and EM, while CD8+ ones turned up in EMRA.

CDR1 MNHEY and CDR2 SMNVEV come from the germline V gene (reference sequence). The CDR3 runs 14 residues. Unmatched junction bases numbered 9, after V lost 3 bases and J lost 8 bases. Notes on this clonotype: Its matching antigen is unknown.

TCRdb ran MiXCR on the 5' RACE reads and lists one entry per CDR3 protein. The data show about 90,000 distinct CDR3 sequences, around 15% seen once. The TCR sequence derives from a man between 18 and 29 years old who had mild COVID-19 (a few samples of this study predate the infection). Cell type and time point are not known. The V gene is TRBV27, the J gene TRBJ1-1; 7 bases agree with TRBD1. Sequenced sample: PBMCs or a T cell subset sorted from them (not recorded which). The CDR3 sequence: CASSFYRGHHEAFF. CDR3 nucleotide sequence: TGTGCCAGCAGTTTTTACAGGGGACATCACGAAGCTTTCTTT.